This T cell receptor (beta chain) was profiled in a study of T cells after yellow fever vaccination. Regarding the study as a whole: Shared CD4/CD8 clonotypes were a small share, likely from convergent recombination. Primary-vaccination clones mostly resurfaced post-booster (less than 98% CD4, more than 85% CD8). Contaminants from the bulk population, in the form of abundant clonotypes, could be found in FACS-sorted repertoires.

On this clonotype itself: The antigen is not known.

TCR cDNA, made by 5'RACE template switching, carried an added universal primer site and UMIs. A single record per CDR3 protein comes from TCRdb applying MiXCR to the 5' RACE reads. The data show about 310,000 distinct CDR3 sequences, 3% to 4.5% seen once. This CDR3 has 12 residues. Sequencing was performed on PBMCs, taken on the day of the yellow fever booster vaccination. This chain links TRBV12-2 with TRBJ2-7. TRBV12-2 is a pseudogene. The receptor comes from a man between 18 and 29 years old who received the YFV17D yellow fever vaccine. This chain's CDR3 is CASQWYGYEQYV. In DNA, the CDR3 is TGTGCAAGTCAGTGGTACGGCTACGAGCAGTACGTC.